The clone carrying this T cell receptor beta chain was picked up a small number of times. The trim removed 5 bases at V and 5 bases at J, leaving 8 bases unmatched. Germline CDR1 SGDLS, CDR2 YYNGEE. This CDR3 is built from 16 residues. The source of the sample is a study of control samples from healthy donors and cancer patients. Clones were sequenced by immunoSEQ multiplex PCR, and TCRdb holds only the in-frame ones, with some missing. The sample includes about 63,000 clones, 85% seen only once; the top ten take roughly 5%. The TCR was taken from a man between 40 and 49 years old in good health. Specimen: blood. J is TRBJ1-5 and V is TRBV9; 12 bases align to TRBD1. The CDR3 protein is CASRGTGDRGHQPQHF. The CDR3 region has the DNA TGTGCCAGCAGGGGTACCGGGGACAGGGGGCATCAGCCCCAGCATTTT.